The 29 T cell receptor beta chains given below trace back to one sample, sequenced in a study of vaccination and CD4 T cells after COVID-19. The Oncomine TCR Beta short-read assay sequenced DNA from cultured CD4+ T cells. From the PCR reads, TCRdb called clonotypes with MiXCR, one entry per CDR3 protein. Of 15,000 or so distinct CDR3 sequences listed, 45% to 65% were seen once; the top ten hold about 12%. Treatment of the sample: approximately 9-day PBMC culture with coronavirus spike peptide pools or control peptides (ViraFEST assay). Antigens for these TCRs are unknown. The sample consisted of CD4+ T cells from blood, cultured in vitro. These receptors came from a human donor who had recovered from COVID-19.

The chain links TRBV7-2 to TRBJ1-6; D is possibly TRBD1 (6 bases). This CDR3 is built from 15 residues. Trimming took 5 bases from V and 5 from J, leaving 13 bases between them. Germline values: CDR1 SGHTA, CDR2 FQGNSA. The CDR3 nucleotides are TGTGCCAGCAGCGAAAGACAGGCCCATAATTCACCCCTCCACTTT. It yields the protein CASSERQAHNSPLHF.

The chain has TRBV11-3 and TRBJ1-2, with 9 bases lining up with TRBD1. V lost 3 bases and J lost 7; bases outside the gene matches: 9. Germline V gives CDR1 SGHNT, CDR2 YENEEA. The CDR3 is made up of 15 amino acids. The CDR3 loop reads CASSFRGGTGSGYTF. The CDR3 coding sequence is TGTGCCAGCAGCTTTAGAGGTGGGACAGGGTCTGGCTACACCTTC.

V is TRBV30 and J is TRBJ2-5; maybe TRBD1 (6 bases). CDR1 and CDR2 from the germline V gene are GTSNPN and SVGIG (reference sequence). The CDR3 is made up of 14 amino acids. With 4 bases removed from V and 5 bases from J, the gap between germline ends came to 17 bases. The CDR3 DNA follows: TGTGCCTGGACCCGGGGTAGGACAGCGGAGACCCAGTACTTC. Protein sequence: CAWTRGRTAETQYF.

This clonotype has only one observation. The chain links TRBV2 to TRBJ1-1; possibly TRBD1 for D (5 bases). With 5 bases removed from V and 0 bases from J, the gap between germline ends came to 10 bases. The CDR3 extends over 14 amino acids. Germline lookup yields CDR1 SNHLY and CDR2 FYNNEI. The CDR3 DNA is TGTGCCAGCAGTAGCAGGGAATTGAACACTGAAGCTTTCTTT. It translates to CASSSRELNTEAFF.

This sequence joins TRBV5-5 and TRBJ2-7; 13 bases are shared with TRBD2. J lost 1 base, V lost 4 bases, and 8 bases had no gene match. The CDR3 length is 17 residues. Per germline, CDR1 SGHKS and CDR2 YYEKEE (reference sequence). CDR3 DNA sequence: TGTGCCAGCAGCGTAGGGACTAGCGGGACGTATTCCTACGAGCAGTACTTC. Amino acids: CASSVGTSGTYSYEQYF.

This clonotype has just a few counts. This chain connects TRBV7-2 to TRBJ1-5; D not certain. From germline, CDR1 is SGHTA and CDR2 FQGNSA. V was shortened by 1 base and J by 7 bases, with 8 bases between the two germline ends. This CDR3 has 13 residues. CDR3 protein: CASSLDVGQPQHF. CDR3 nucleotide sequence: TGTGCCAGCAGCTTAGATGTTGGGCAGCCCCAGCATTTT.

The rearrangement joins TRBV30 to TRBJ1-6, with D tentatively TRBD1 (5 bases). V lost 1 base to trimming and J lost 8 bases, with 15 bases between them. CDR1 and CDR2 from the germline V gene are GTSNPN and SVGIG (reference sequence). The CDR3 sequence is 15 residues long. The CDR3 DNA is TGTGCCTGGAGTGCCCGGTCGAGGGGAGATTCACCCCTCCACTTT. Amino acid sequence: CAWSARSRGDSPLHF.

This clonotype occurred a few times. This rearrangement joins TRBV2 to TRBJ2-2; D is unresolved. Germline CDR1 and CDR2: SNHLY and FYNNEI. This CDR3 has 13 residues. V lost 7 bases to trimming and J lost 1 base, with 7 bases between them. The CDR3 sequence: CASNAQNTGELFF. The CDR3, as DNA: TGTGCCAGCAATGCCCAGAACACCGGGGAGCTGTTTTTT.

V and J are TRBV25-1 and TRBJ1-4, with D uncertain. Germline-derived CDR1 and CDR2 are MGHDK and SYGVNS. V shed 6 bases and J shed 7 bases, with 12 bases lying between them. The CDR3 has 13 residues. The CDR3 DNA sequence: TGTGCCAGCAGGGACGGCTCTCTTGAAAAACTGTTTTTT. It yields the protein CASRDGSLEKLFF.

The chain links TRBV6-1 to TRBJ1-3, with D possibly TRBD1 on 6 matching bases. This CDR3 is 15 amino acids long. CDR1 and CDR2 (germline): MNHNS, SASEGT. The germline V and J ends were trimmed by 6 bases and 1 base, with 13 bases remaining between them. The CDR3 bases are TGTGCCAGCAGCTCTACTAGGGGGTCTGGAAACACCATATATTTT. This sequence encodes CASSSTRGSGNTIYF.

This clonotype has just a few counts. This rearrangement joins TRBV12-3 or TRBV12-4 to TRBJ1-2; 8 bases line up with TRBD1. The CDR3 contains 16 residues. Trimming at V came to 6 bases and at J to 1 base, leaving 10 bases not matched to a gene. CDR3 amino acids: CASSPRGTGGNYGYTF. The CDR3 DNA is TGTGCCAGCAGCCCTAGGGGAACAGGGGGTAACTATGGCTACACCTTC.

The chain is built from TRBV7-9 and TRBJ1-6; D remains unclear. The ends were cut back, 3 bases at V and 10 bases at J, with 16 bases in the middle. Germline assignment: CDR1 SEHNR and CDR2 FQNEAQ (reference sequence). The length of the CDR3 is 15 residues. The CDR3 DNA sequence: TGTGCCAGCAGCTTCTCAGACGGATCCAGCTCACCCCTCCACTTT. Residues: CASSFSDGSSSPLHF. Full variable domain (missing parts from reference TRBV7-9 and TRBJ1-6): DTGVSQNPRHKITKRGQNVTFRCDPISEHNRLYWYRQTLGQGPEFLTYFQNEAQLEKSRLLSDRFSAERPKGSFSTLEIQRTEQGDSAMYLCASSFSDGSSSPLHFGNGTRLTVT.

CDR3 in amino acids: CSASGEFGGRPQHF. The DNA of the CDR3 is TGCAGTGCTAGCGGGGAGTTTGGAGGTCGGCCCCAGCATTTT. This sequence joins TRBV20-1 and TRBJ1-5; D unresolved. The length of the CDR3 is 14 residues. V was pared by 3 bases and J by 9 bases, with 18 bases between. CDR1 and CDR2 from the germline V gene are DFQATT and SNEGSKA (reference sequence).

This clonotype came up a few times. V gene TRBV12-3 or TRBV12-4 combines with J gene TRBJ2-3; D is unclear. This CDR3 comprises 14 residues. The V end was cut by 6 bases, the J end by 5 bases, with 15 bases between. Here the CDR3 reads CASSPSDWVDTQYF. DNA for the CDR3: TGTGCCAGCAGCCCGTCTGACTGGGTAGATACGCAGTATTTT.

The chain combines TRBV5-5 with TRBJ2-5; unclear D gene. Per the germline V gene, CDR1 is SGHKS and CDR2 is YYEKEE (reference sequence). V lost 1 base to trimming and J lost 2 bases, with 6 bases between them. This CDR3 is 13 amino acids long. The CDR3 sequence: CASSLPLQETQYF. Here the CDR3 DNA reads TGTGCCAGCAGCTTGCCGCTTCAAGAGACCCAGTACTTC.

The J gene is TRBJ1-2, the V gene TRBV19, with TRBD1 identical over 9 bases. Germline-derived CDR1 and CDR2 are LNHDA and SQIVND (reference sequence). J gave up 4 bases and V 7 bases, and 4 bases lay outside the gene matches. CDR3 size: 13 residues. The CDR3 nucleotides read TGTGCCAGTACCCCGGGACAGGGCTATGGCTACACCTTC. Translated, it gives CASTPGQGYGYTF.

The chain has TRBV6-1 and TRBJ2-1; D unclear. Germline assignment: CDR1 MNHNS and CDR2 SASEGT. The CDR3 totals 15 residues. Trimming took 4 bases from V and 4 from J, leaving 14 bases between them. CDR3: CASSVELGEYNEQFF. The CDR3 DNA follows: TGTGCCAGCAGTGTTGAGCTAGGAGAATACAATGAGCAGTTCTTC.

The gene calls are TRBV7-9 and TRBJ1-1, with a possible D match to TRBD1 (5 bases). This CDR3 region has 13 residues. V dropped 1 base and J dropped 4 bases, with 7 bases sitting between them. In germline, CDR1 is SEHNR, CDR2 FQNEAQ (reference sequence). The CDR3: CASSLEQGTEAFF. In DNA, the CDR3 is TGTGCCAGCAGCTTAGAGCAGGGCACTGAAGCTTTCTTT.

The chain links TRBV6-2 or TRBV6-3 to TRBJ2-7; D call uncertain. The CDR3 loop spans 13 amino acids. Germline assignment: CDR1 MNHEY and CDR2 SVGEGT. The germline V and J ends were trimmed by 2 bases and 2 bases, with 7 bases remaining between them. The CDR3, as DNA: TGTGCCAGCAGTTACATACTCCCCTACGAGCAGTACTTC. Translation: CASSYILPYEQYF.

The chain carries TRBV19 and TRBJ1-5; TRBD1 aligns across 10 bases. Trimming at V came to 7 bases and at J to 0 bases, leaving 9 bases not matched to a gene. The CDR3 covers 17 residues. The germline V gene has CDR1 LNHDA and CDR2 SQIVND (reference sequence). The CDR3 region is CASNKPGQGISNQPQHF. CDR3 bases: TGTGCCAGTAACAAACCGGGACAGGGGATTAGCAATCAGCCCCAGCATTTT.

The chain couples TRBV28 to TRBJ1-2; 8 bases align to TRBD1. Germline V gives CDR1 MDHEN, CDR2 SYDVKM. J was trimmed by 4 bases and V by 3 bases; bases with no gene match: 10. The CDR3 is made up of 16 amino acids. The CDR3 loop reads CASSLGQAQLGYGYTF. CDR3 nucleotide sequence: TGTGCCAGCAGTTTGGGACAGGCACAATTAGGCTATGGCTACACCTTC.

The J gene is TRBJ2-3, the V gene TRBV20-1, with 7 bases that match TRBD2. Per germline, CDR1 DFQATT and CDR2 SNEGSKA (reference sequence). Germline trimming cut 5 bases from V and 0 bases from J; bases unmatched to any gene: 11. CDR3 length: 16 residues. The CDR3 region is CSAQDVRTRSTDTQYF. CDR3 nucleotides: TGCAGTGCTCAGGATGTTAGGACTAGGAGCACAGATACGCAGTATTTT.

This clonotype was found once. The chain uses TRBV20-1 and TRBJ1-1; D is perhaps TRBD1 (5 bases). V lost 2 bases and J lost 5, with 18 bases in between. Germline loops: CDR1 DFQATT, CDR2 SNEGSKA (reference sequence). The CDR3 loop spans 15 amino acids. The CDR3 DNA is TGCAGTGCTAGATCCGACTTGGGGGAAATTACTGAAGCTTTCTTT. Its translation: CSARSDLGEITEAFF.

J is TRBJ2-2 and V is TRBV20-1, with 7 nucleotides matching TRBD1. Germline V CDR1 and CDR2: DFQATT, SNEGSKA (reference sequence). V was clipped by 4 bases and J by 2 bases; unmatched bases: 4. This CDR3 comprises 14 residues. CDR3 sequence (DNA): TGCAGTGCTACCGACAGGGTCAACACCGGGGAGCTGTTTTTT. This translates into CSATDRVNTGELFF.

This clonotype has only a few counts. A read error may account for a junction end that differs from germline. The chain has TRBV7-8 and TRBJ2-7; 8 bases are shared with TRBD2. CDR3 length: 14 residues. The germline V gene encodes CDR1 SGHVS and CDR2 FQNEAQ. CDR3 DNA sequence: TGTGCCAGTAGCTTAGCGGGACTCTCCTACGAGCAGTACTTC. It codes for CASSLAGLSYEQYF.

The V and J genes are TRBV5-4 and TRBJ1-6; D uncertain. Trimming cost V 2 bases and J 3 bases, with 9 bases left between them. This CDR3 contains 15 residues. Germline CDR1 is SGHNT and CDR2 is YYREEE (reference sequence). The CDR3 sequence is CASSLAGYYNSPLHF. The CDR3 DNA is TGTGCCAGCAGCTTAGCAGGATACTATAATTCACCCCTCCACTTT.

The rearrangement uses TRBV5-3 and TRBJ2-5, with D tentatively TRBD1 (5 bases). TRBV5-3 is an ORF for which the function is uncertain. The CDR3 has 11 amino acids. The V end lost 4 bases, the J end lost 12 bases, and 13 bases lay between the germline ends. CDR3 sequence: CARSRGPRKYF. The CDR3 DNA sequence: TGTGCCAGAAGCAGGGGTCCTAGAAAGTACTTC.

This chain joins TRBV3-1 and TRBJ1-1; D possibly corresponds to TRBD1 (5 bases). Germline assignment: CDR1 LGHDT and CDR2 YNNKEL (reference sequence). The CDR3 consists of 17 residues. V lost 1 base and J lost 3, with 18 bases in between. The CDR3 is CASSQAGWGEVDTEAFF. CDR3 DNA sequence: TGTGCCAGCAGCCAAGCGGGGTGGGGCGAGGTAGACACTGAAGCTTTCTTT. The full variable domain, its missing parts supplied by reference TRBV3-1 and TRBJ1-1, is DTAVSQTPKYLVTQMGNDKSIKCEQNLGHDTMYWYKQDSKKFLKIMFSYNNKELIINETVPNRFSPKSPDKAHLNLHINSLELGDSAVYFCASSQAGWGEVDTEAFFGQGTRLTVV.

This chain connects TRBV6-1 to TRBJ1-5, with D maybe TRBD1 (6 bases). Germline V gene sequence: CDR1 MNHNS, CDR2 SASEGT. The CDR3 extends over 13 amino acids. The V and J ends lost 4 bases and 6 bases respectively, with 10 bases between them. The CDR3 reads CASSAPGVQPQHF. As DNA, the CDR3 is TGTGCCAGCAGTGCCCCAGGGGTTCAGCCCCAGCATTTT.